The 8 T cell receptor beta chains listed next were all sequenced from one sample in a study of spatial heterogeneity in lung cancer. TCRdb re-called the 5' RACE reads with MiXCR, one entry per CDR3 protein. This repertoire shows some 44,000 distinct CDR3 sequences, approximately 13% found once; its top ten account for approximately 60%. Time point denoted: sample taken at primary tumor resection. The sample here was PBMCs, taken at surgery. The receptors come from a male donor with early-stage non-small cell lung cancer.

This clonotype was detected only once. This sequence joins TRBV2 and TRBJ1-5; TRBD1 matches at 9 bases. Unmatched junction bases numbered 9, after V lost 6 bases and J lost 6 bases. The germline gives CDR1 SNHLY, CDR2 FYNNEI. This CDR3 region has 15 residues. The CDR3 reads CASSQDRGVLQPQHF. CDR3 bases: TGTGCCAGCAGCCAGGACAGGGGAGTACTTCAGCCCCAGCATTTT.

The chain employs TRBV20-1 and TRBJ2-6, with unresolved D. The CDR3 is 13 residues long. V was cut by 0 bases and J by 4 bases, with 4 bases left in between. Germline V gene sequence: CDR1 DFQATT, CDR2 SNEGSKA (reference sequence). The CDR3 sequence is CSARDPGANVLTF. In nucleotides, the CDR3 is TGCAGTGCTAGAGATCCCGGGGCCAACGTCCTGACTTTC.

This clonotype appeared a few times. This chain joins TRBV6-2 or TRBV6-3 and TRBJ1-2; D unresolved. This CDR3 is 14 amino acids long. V lost 7 bases and J 5 bases, leaving 17 bases between the germline ends. Germline lookup yields CDR1 MNHEY and CDR2 SVGEGT. The CDR3 DNA is TGTGCCAGCAACTCCCCGACAACACAATATGGCTACACCTTC. It codes for CASNSPTTQYGYTF.

The V gene is TRBV7-3, the J gene TRBJ2-5, with 9 bases lining up with TRBD1. V gave up 3 bases and J gave up 2 bases; unmatched junction bases: 1. The CDR3 runs 14 residues. Germline V gene sequence: CDR1 SGHTA, CDR2 FQGTGA. The CDR3 protein is CASSLDRGQETQYF. CDR3 sequence (DNA): TGTGCCAGCAGCTTGGACAGGGGACAAGAGACCCAGTACTTC.

This clonotype came up once. The CDR3 DNA sequence: TGTGCCAGCAGCGTGCAATTCCTAAGCTCCTACAATGAGCAGTTCTTC. This encodes CASSVQFLSSYNEQFF. This chain uses TRBV7-2 with TRBJ2-1; D gene ambiguous. Between the trimmed V and J ends, which lost 5 bases and 0 bases, there was a span of 14 bases. The CDR3 loop spans 16 amino acids. Germline CDR1 and CDR2: SGHTA and FQGNSA.

This clonotype was seen once. This chain uses TRBV9 with TRBJ1-1; D is undetermined. This CDR3 region has 16 residues. V dropped 0 bases and J dropped 3 bases, with 15 bases sitting between them. Looked up from germline, CDR1 is SGDLS and CDR2 is YYNGEE. The CDR3 sequence is CASSVGSLWDDTEAFF. The CDR3 DNA sequence: TGTGCCAGCAGCGTAGGATCCCTCTGGGATGACACTGAAGCTTTCTTT.

The chain carries TRBV5-1 and TRBJ2-7; D gene unclear. CDR3 length: 12 amino acids. The germline gives CDR1 SGHRS, CDR2 YFSETQ. Between the trimmed V and J ends, which lost 4 bases and 4 bases, there was a span of 9 bases. The CDR3 DNA follows: TGCGCCAGCAGCCCCCTTGGATACGAGCAGTACTTC. As protein: CASSPLGYEQYF.

This clonotype showed up many times. The rearrangement uses TRBV29-1 and TRBJ1-2; D might be TRBD1 (5 bases). V was trimmed by 7 bases and J by 6 bases, leaving 18 bases between them. The CDR3 has 13 residues. From germline, CDR1 is SQVTM and CDR2 ANQGSEA. This CDR3 reads CSGRDQGGDGYTF. The CDR3 DNA sequence: TGCAGCGGCCGCGATCAGGGAGGGGATGGCTACACCTTC.